Below are 25 T cell receptor beta chains sequenced from a single sample in a study of cytomegalovirus exposure and HLA in healthy donors. The primer mix had 60 Vbeta and 13 Jbeta primers. Clones were read by immunoSEQ multiplex PCR, and TCRdb kept only the in-frame ones, dropping some. The sample records roughly 140,000 clones, about 72% being singletons. The sequencing sample was made of PBMCs. The receptor set was obtained from a man in his forties in good health and CMV-seronegative.

The chain is built from TRBV7-6 and TRBJ2-3, with 12 bases matching TRBD1. With V trimmed by 3 bases and J by 0 bases, 1 base remained unmatched. The CDR3 contains 16 residues. The germline gives CDR1 SGHVS, CDR2 FNYEAQ. CDR3 nucleotide sequence: TGTGCCAGCAGCTTGGGACAGGGGGCTAGCACAGATACGCAGTATTTT. It encodes CASSLGQGASTDTQYF.

This clone was counted once. A junction boundary mismatches the germline segment, possibly from a read error. V usage is TRBV6-1 and J usage is TRBJ1-2; 8 bases line up with TRBD1. The germline V gene encodes CDR1 MNHNS and CDR2 SASEGT. The length of the CDR3 is 12 residues. The CDR3 loop reads CASSEFGQGCTF. CDR3 DNA: TGTGCCAGCAGTGAATTTGGACAGGGCTGCACCTTC.

The V and J genes are TRBV30 and TRBJ2-7; 7 bases align to TRBD2. Germline CDR1 reads GTSNPN; CDR2 reads SVGIG (reference sequence). The CDR3 has 15 amino acids. Germline trimming cut 0 bases from V and 4 bases from J; bases unmatched to any gene: 9. As DNA, the CDR3 is TGTGCCTGGAGTGTATTCGGGGAGGGTGTGTACGAGCAGTACTTC. Translation gives CAWSVFGEGVYEQYF.

The CDR3 is CASSPQSSYYGYTF. CDR3 coding DNA: TGTGCCAGCAGCCCCCAATCCAGTTACTATGGCTACACCTTC. The chain recombines TRBV7-2 with TRBJ1-2; no definite D call. Germline CDR1 is SGHTA and CDR2 is FQGNSA. The CDR3 has 14 amino acids. The ends were cut back, 5 bases at V and 3 bases at J, with 13 bases in the middle.

The J gene is TRBJ2-1, the V gene TRBV6-5; tentative D call: TRBD1 (5 bases). CDR1 MNHEY and CDR2 SVGAGI come from the germline V gene. The CDR3 totals 15 residues. V was pared by 5 bases and J by 4 bases, with 15 bases between. In DNA form, the CDR3 reads TGTGCCAGCAGTGGAATCAATCAGGGTTACAATGAGCAGTTCTTC. It translates to CASSGINQGYNEQFF.

This rearrangement joins TRBV7-3 to TRBJ1-1, with a tentative D call TRBD1 (5 bases). Germline V CDR1 and CDR2: SGHTA, FQGTGA. The CDR3 extends over 14 amino acids. The V end lost 1 base, the J end lost 1 base, and 7 bases lay between the germline ends. DNA for the CDR3: TGTGCCAGCAGCTTAAAGGGGCGGAACACTGAAGCTTTCTTT. This encodes CASSLKGRNTEAFF.

CDR3 nucleotides: TGTGCCAGCAGCGCGGGGGGGGGATTGCAGTTCTTC. It translates to CASSAGGGLQFF. V is TRBV9 and J is TRBJ2-1, with 8 bases fitting TRBD2. The trim removed 3 bases at V and 12 bases at J, leaving 5 bases unmatched. The CDR3 is 12 residues long. Germline assignment: CDR1 SGDLS and CDR2 YYNGEE.

The chain couples TRBV4-1 to TRBJ1-1, with 8 bases fitting TRBD1. V lost 1 base and J lost 3; bases outside the gene matches: 4. CDR3 length equals 15 residues. Germline V lookup: CDR1 MGHRA, CDR2 YSYEKL. CDR3 sequence reads: CASSQGTGWDTEAFF. The CDR3 region has the DNA TGCGCCAGCAGCCAAGGGACAGGGTGGGACACTGAAGCTTTCTTT.

The rearrangement uses TRBV27 and TRBJ2-7; a possible D gene is TRBD1 (6 bases). The CDR3 has 14 residues. Germline V lookup: CDR1 MNHEY, CDR2 SMNVEV (reference sequence). V was shortened by 3 bases and J by 1 base, with 10 bases between the two germline ends. In DNA form, the CDR3 reads TGTGCCAGCAGTTTGGGCAGGGGATCCTACGAGCAGTACTTC. Amino acids: CASSLGRGSYEQYF.

With respect to this clone: The same CDR3 can be traced to other DNA sequences in this sample. V gene TRBV4-1 combines with J gene TRBJ2-2; TRBD1 is a possible D gene (6 bases). Looked up from germline, CDR1 is MGHRA and CDR2 is YSYEKL. The V end was cut by 1 base, the J end by 0 bases, with 9 bases between. The CDR3 has 16 amino acids. Here the CDR3 DNA reads TGCGCCAGCAGCCAAGCTTCAGGGGCGAACACCGGGGAGCTGTTTTTT. This sequence encodes CASSQASGANTGELFF.

The chain joins TRBV4-1 to TRBJ2-5, with D possibly TRBD1 on 6 matching bases. Deletions cut 0 bases from V and 10 bases from J, with 9 bases between. This CDR3 has 12 residues. In germline, CDR1 is MGHRA, CDR2 YSYEKL. This chain's CDR3 is CASSQDLRGQYF. CDR3 in DNA: TGCGCCAGCAGCCAAGATCTCAGGGGCCAGTACTTC.

The chain carries TRBV11-2 and TRBJ1-4; D is uncertain. Trimming pared 2 bases from V and 8 bases from J, leaving 6 bases between. The length of the CDR3 is 12 residues. Germline CDR1 SGHAT, CDR2 FQNNGV. The CDR3 DNA reads as TGTGCCAGCAGCTTACCGCGAGAAAAACTGTTTTTT. Residues: CASSLPREKLFF. Looking up the rest from reference TRBV11-2 and TRBJ1-4 gives the full variable domain: EAGVAQSPRYKIIEKRQSVAFWCNPISGHATLYWYQQILGQGPKLLIQFQNNGVVDDSQLPKDRFSAERLKGVDSTLKIQPAKLEDSAVYLCASSLPREKLFFGSGTQLSVL.

This clone was seen only a few times. The chain employs TRBV19 and TRBJ2-7; possible D gene TRBD2, 5 bases. V dropped 5 bases and J dropped 2 bases, with 13 bases sitting between them. The CDR3 consists of 14 residues. The germline V gene has CDR1 LNHDA and CDR2 SQIVND (reference sequence). The CDR3 reads CASSGRTGTYEQYF. In DNA, the CDR3 is TGTGCCAGTAGTGGAAGGACTGGGACCTACGAGCAGTACTTC.

The chain employs TRBV12-5 and TRBJ2-2; possible D gene TRBD1, 6 bases. The germline V and J ends were trimmed by 4 bases and 6 bases, with 15 bases remaining between them. This CDR3 has 15 amino acids. Germline V CDR1 and CDR2: LGHNT, FRNRAP. Here the CDR3 DNA reads TGTGCTAGTGGTTCTTCTACACAGGGCCCCGGGGAGCTGTTTTTT. It encodes CASGSSTQGPGELFF.

The rearrangement links TRBV9 to TRBJ1-1; possibly TRBD1 for D (5 bases). Germline V CDR1 and CDR2: SGDLS, YYNGEE. Trimming pared 4 bases from V and 1 base from J, leaving 17 bases between. The CDR3 runs 16 residues. CDR3 residues: CASSPRQGYQNTEAFF. CDR3 coding DNA: TGTGCCAGCAGCCCTCGGCAGGGATATCAGAACACTGAAGCTTTCTTT.

The CDR3 region is CSVAWRGGNEQFF. CDR3 nucleotide sequence: TGCAGCGTTGCATGGCGGGGGGGAAATGAGCAGTTCTTC. The chain is built from TRBV29-1 and TRBJ2-1, with TRBD2 matching 9 bases. This CDR3 is built from 13 residues. Trimming took 4 bases from V and 7 from J; bases not matched to a gene: 5. In germline, CDR1 is SQVTM, CDR2 ANQGSEA.

The chain uses TRBV28 and TRBJ2-2; the D is unclear. The CDR3 consists of 17 residues. V was clipped by 2 bases and J by 0 bases, with 13 bases between them. CDR1 is MDHEN, CDR2 SYDVKM, per germline. DNA for the CDR3: TGTGCCAGCAGTTTAAGCAACGACGACTCGAACACCGGGGAGCTGTTTTTT. It translates to CASSLSNDDSNTGELFF.

This rearrangement joins TRBV25-1 to TRBJ2-5; D gene uncertain. The CDR3 extends over 15 amino acids. V was clipped by 3 bases and J by 5 bases, with 16 bases between them. Germline V gene sequence: CDR1 MGHDK, CDR2 SYGVNS. The CDR3 DNA sequence: TGTGCCAGCAGTGACTCCGATCCTGCCCGGGAGACCCAGTACTTC. Translated, it gives CASSDSDPARETQYF.

The gene calls are TRBV19 and TRBJ2-7, with TRBD2 matching 15 bases. The CDR3 spans 19 residues. From germline, CDR1 is LNHDA and CDR2 SQIVND (reference sequence). The trim removed 5 bases at V and 0 bases at J, leaving 11 bases unmatched. CDR3 sequence (DNA): TGTGCCAGTAGTCATCCGGGACTAGCGGGAGGCCCATACTCCTACGAGCAGTACTTC. Protein sequence: CASSHPGLAGGPYSYEQYF.

The genes are TRBV7-8 and TRBJ1-1; TRBD1 aligns across 8 bases. The germline CDR1 and CDR2 sequences are SGHVS and FQNEAQ. V shed 5 bases, J shed 4 bases, and the junction held 3 bases outside the gene matches. The CDR3 runs to 13 residues. The CDR3 DNA reads as TGTGCCAGCAGCATCGGACAGGGCACTGAAGCTTTCTTT. This translates into CASSIGQGTEAFF.

This clone was picked up a small number of times. This chain connects TRBV2 to TRBJ2-4; tentatively, D is TRBD1 (5 bases). The germline V and J ends were trimmed by 5 bases and 0 bases, with 8 bases remaining between them. This CDR3 spans 14 amino acids. In germline, CDR1 is SNHLY, CDR2 FYNNEI. CDR3 residues: CASSQTVAKNIQYF. The CDR3 DNA is TGTGCCAGCAGTCAGACAGTAGCCAAAAACATTCAGTACTTC.

This clone appeared a single time. The chain uses TRBV2 and TRBJ1-1; D may be TRBD1 (5 bases). Trimming removed 3 bases from V and 7 bases from J, with 30 bases in between. The CDR3 consists of 19 residues. Germline CDR1 SNHLY, CDR2 FYNNEI. The CDR3 is CASSDPGARAGRPRGEAFF. The CDR3 region has the DNA TGTGCCAGCAGTGACCCGGGAGCAAGGGCAGGGCGCCCCCGGGGTGAAGCTTTCTTT.

This chain links TRBV4-3 with TRBJ1-1; 8 bases map to TRBD1. The length of the CDR3 is 15 residues. In germline, CDR1 is LGHNA, CDR2 YSLEER. Losses at the gene ends were 4 bases for V and 5 bases for J; bases not matched to a gene: 9. This CDR3 reads CASSPRTGKATEAFF. The DNA for the CDR3 is TGCGCCAGCAGCCCGAGGACAGGGAAGGCGACTGAAGCTTTCTTT.

V usage is TRBV23-1 and J usage is TRBJ1-1; D is possibly TRBD1 (6 bases). TRBV23-1 is placed among ORFs of uncertain function. The V end was cut by 0 bases, the J end by 1 base, with 9 bases between. CDR3 length: 15 amino acids. CDR3 sequence: CASSQSIQGNTEAFF. The CDR3 DNA sequence: TGCGCCAGCAGTCAATCGATACAGGGGAACACTGAAGCTTTCTTT.

The J gene is TRBJ1-6, the V gene TRBV7-2; D is unresolved. Germline assignment: CDR1 SGHTA and CDR2 FQGNSA. Trimming removed 5 bases from V and 0 bases from J, with 11 bases in between. CDR3 length equals 16 residues. This CDR3 is CASSPGRFSYNSPLHF. In nucleotides, the CDR3 is TGTGCCAGCAGCCCGGGGAGGTTCTCCTATAATTCACCCCTCCACTTT.